This TCR beta chain was documented in a study of shared clonotypes between healthy human individuals. The method was immunoSEQ multiplex PCR; TCRdb's version includes in-frame clones alone and lacks a portion of them. The table records 2 million to 2.5 million clones, about 95% of them present only once. Turning to this clone: The sample has other DNA sequences that encode this CDR3 too.

The sample comprised naive CD4+ T cells sorted from blood. Subset denoted: CD45RA+ positively selected. The clonotype was recovered from a man aged 18 to 30 in good health.

The CDR3 bases are TGTGCCAGCAGTTACACAAGGGGCTACGAGCAGTACTTC. It specifies CASSYTRGYEQYF. The V gene is TRBV6-6, the J gene TRBJ2-7; D possibly corresponds to TRBD1 (5 bases). Germline lookup yields CDR1 MNHNY and CDR2 SVGAGI (reference sequence). The CDR3 is 13 residues long. V was pared by 2 bases and J by 3 bases, with 8 bases between.